This T cell receptor beta chain stems from a study of blood T cell repertoires in COVID-19. Overall study context: The origin of the acute and convalescent COVID-19 samples was the United States, Italy and Spain. PBMCs, B-cell-depleted T cells, or T cells provided the cDNA or gDNA that made up the material.

As originally analysed: Reference gene primer amplification gave estimated nucleated cell counts. Profiled with immunoSEQ multiplex PCR; TCRdb holds only in-frame clones, not every one. The D gene and trimming were derived from the DNA, and the V and J assignments and clone size from that table. Among about 100,000 clones, 91% were seen once, and the ten largest hold about 0.89%. This receptor was identified in a man aged 60 to 75 with acute or convalescent COVID-19. The specimen sequenced was peripheral blood.

The CDR3 region has the DNA TGTGCCAGCAGTGAAGGGGGGACAGAATGGGAAAAACTGTTTTTT. Encoded protein: CASSEGGTEWEKLFF. This chain joins TRBV2 and TRBJ1-4, with TRBD1 matching over 7 bases. Germline CDR1 SNHLY, CDR2 FYNNEI. V was clipped by 1 base and J by 8 bases; unmatched bases: 7. The CDR3 is 15 residues long. The variable domain in full, with the rest retrieved from reference TRBV2 and TRBJ1-4, is EPEVTQTPSHQVTQMGQEVILRCVPISNHLYFYWYRQILGQKVEFLVSFYNNEISEKSEIFDDQFSVERPDGSNFTLKIRSTKLEDSAMYFCASSEGGTEWEKLFFGSGTQLSVL.